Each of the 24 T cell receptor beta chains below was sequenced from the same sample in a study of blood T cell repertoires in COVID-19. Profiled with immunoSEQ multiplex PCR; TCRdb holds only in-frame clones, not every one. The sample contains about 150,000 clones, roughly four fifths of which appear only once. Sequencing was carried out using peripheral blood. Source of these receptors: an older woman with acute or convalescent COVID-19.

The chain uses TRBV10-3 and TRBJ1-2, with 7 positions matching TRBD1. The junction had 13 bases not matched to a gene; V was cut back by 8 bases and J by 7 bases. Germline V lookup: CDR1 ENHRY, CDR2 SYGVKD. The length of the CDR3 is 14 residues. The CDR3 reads CAISGTAWAAGYTF. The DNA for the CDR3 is TGTGCCATCTCCGGGACAGCCTGGGCGGCTGGCTACACCTTC.

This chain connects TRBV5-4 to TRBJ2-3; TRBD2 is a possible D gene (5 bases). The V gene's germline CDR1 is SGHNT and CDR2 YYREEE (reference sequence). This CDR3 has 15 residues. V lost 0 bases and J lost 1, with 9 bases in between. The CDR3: CASSLEEAGTDTQYF. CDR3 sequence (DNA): TGTGCCAGCAGCTTGGAAGAAGCGGGCACAGATACGCAGTATTTT.

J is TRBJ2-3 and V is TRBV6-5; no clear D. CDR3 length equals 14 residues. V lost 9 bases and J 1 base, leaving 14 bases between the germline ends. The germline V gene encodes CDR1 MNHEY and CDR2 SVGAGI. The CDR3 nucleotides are TGTGCCAGTAAAGGCGGCTCTGGCACAGATACGCAGTATTTT. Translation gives CASKGGSGTDTQYF.

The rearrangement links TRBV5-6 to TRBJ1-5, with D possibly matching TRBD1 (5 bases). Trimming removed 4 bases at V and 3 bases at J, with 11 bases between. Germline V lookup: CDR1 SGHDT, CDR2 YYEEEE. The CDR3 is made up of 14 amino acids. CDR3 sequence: CASSPPGHNQPQHF. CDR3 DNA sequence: TGTGCCAGCAGCCCCCCCGGACACAATCAGCCCCAGCATTTT.

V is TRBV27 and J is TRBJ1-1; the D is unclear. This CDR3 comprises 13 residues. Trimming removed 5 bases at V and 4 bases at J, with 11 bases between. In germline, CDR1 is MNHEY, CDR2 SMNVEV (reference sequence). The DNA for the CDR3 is TGTGCCAGCAGTCGGGAAGAGGGCACTGAAGCTTTCTTT. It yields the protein CASSREEGTEAFF.

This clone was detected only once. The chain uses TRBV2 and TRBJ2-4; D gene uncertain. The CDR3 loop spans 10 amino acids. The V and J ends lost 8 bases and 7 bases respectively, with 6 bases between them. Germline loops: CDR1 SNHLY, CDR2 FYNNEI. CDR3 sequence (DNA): TGTGCCAGCTTCGGGAACATTCAGTACTTC. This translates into CASFGNIQYF.

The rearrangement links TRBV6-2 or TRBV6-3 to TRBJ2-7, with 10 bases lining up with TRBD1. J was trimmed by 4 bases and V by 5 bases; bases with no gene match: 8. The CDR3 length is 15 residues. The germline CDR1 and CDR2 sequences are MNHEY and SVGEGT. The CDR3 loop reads CASSQDRGALYEQYF. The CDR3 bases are TGTGCCAGCAGTCAGGACAGGGGGGCCCTATACGAGCAGTACTTC.

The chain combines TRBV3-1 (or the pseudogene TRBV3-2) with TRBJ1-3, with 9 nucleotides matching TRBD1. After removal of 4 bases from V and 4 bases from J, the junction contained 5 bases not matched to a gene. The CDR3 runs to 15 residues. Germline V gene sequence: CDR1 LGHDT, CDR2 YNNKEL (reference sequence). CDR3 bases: TGTGCCAGCAGCCCCCGGGGGACAGGGGGAAACACCATATATTTT. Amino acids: CASSPRGTGGNTIYF.

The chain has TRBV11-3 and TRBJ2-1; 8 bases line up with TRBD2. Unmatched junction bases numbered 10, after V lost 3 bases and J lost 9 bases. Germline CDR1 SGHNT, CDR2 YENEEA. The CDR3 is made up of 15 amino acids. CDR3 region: CASSFGRTSTVEQFF. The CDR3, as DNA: TGTGCCAGCAGCTTTGGCAGGACTAGCACGGTTGAGCAGTTCTTC.

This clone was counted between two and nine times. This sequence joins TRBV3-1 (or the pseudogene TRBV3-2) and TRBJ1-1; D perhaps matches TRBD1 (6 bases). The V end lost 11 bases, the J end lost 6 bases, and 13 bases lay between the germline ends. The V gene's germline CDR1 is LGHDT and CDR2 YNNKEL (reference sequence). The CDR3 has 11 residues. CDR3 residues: CASRGGAEAFF. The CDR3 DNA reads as TGTGCCTCAAGGGGGGGCGCTGAAGCTTTCTTT.

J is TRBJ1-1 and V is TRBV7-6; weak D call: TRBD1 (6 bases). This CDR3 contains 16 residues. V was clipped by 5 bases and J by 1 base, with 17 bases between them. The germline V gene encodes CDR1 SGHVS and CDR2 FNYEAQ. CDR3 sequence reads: CASSLGTFQGNTEAFF. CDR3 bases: TGTGCCAGCAGCCTTGGGACATTTCAAGGGAACACTGAAGCTTTCTTT.

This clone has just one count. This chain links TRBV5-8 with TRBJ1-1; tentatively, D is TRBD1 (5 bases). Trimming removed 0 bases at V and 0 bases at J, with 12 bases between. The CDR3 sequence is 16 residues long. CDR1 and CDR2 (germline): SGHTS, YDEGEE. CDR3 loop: CASSLGQLFMNTEAFF. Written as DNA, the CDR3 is TGTGCCAGCAGCTTGGGACAGCTTTTCATGAACACTGAAGCTTTCTTT.

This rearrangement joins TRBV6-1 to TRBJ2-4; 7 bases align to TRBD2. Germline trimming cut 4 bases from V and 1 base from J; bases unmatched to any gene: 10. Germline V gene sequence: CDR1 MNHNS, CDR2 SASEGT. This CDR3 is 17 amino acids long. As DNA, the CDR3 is TGTGCCAGCAGTGTACTCGGCCGCGGGGGTGCCAAAAACATTCAGTACTTC. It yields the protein CASSVLGRGGAKNIQYF.

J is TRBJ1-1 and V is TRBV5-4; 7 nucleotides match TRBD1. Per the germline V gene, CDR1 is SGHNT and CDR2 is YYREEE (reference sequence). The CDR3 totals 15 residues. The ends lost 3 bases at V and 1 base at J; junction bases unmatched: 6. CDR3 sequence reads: CASSWTRQGNTEAFF. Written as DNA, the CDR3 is TGTGCCAGCAGCTGGACCAGACAGGGGAACACTGAAGCTTTCTTT.

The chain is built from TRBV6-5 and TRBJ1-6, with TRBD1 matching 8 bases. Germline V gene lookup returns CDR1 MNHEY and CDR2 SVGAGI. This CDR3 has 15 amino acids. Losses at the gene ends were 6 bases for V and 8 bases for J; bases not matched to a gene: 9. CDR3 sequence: CASRTGGGGDSPLHF. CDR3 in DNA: TGTGCCAGCAGAACAGGGGGAGGAGGGGATTCACCCCTCCACTTT.

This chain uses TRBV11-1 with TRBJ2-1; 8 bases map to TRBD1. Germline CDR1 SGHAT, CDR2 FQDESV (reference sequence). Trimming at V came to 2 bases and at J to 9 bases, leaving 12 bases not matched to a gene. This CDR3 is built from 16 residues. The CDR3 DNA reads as TGTGCCAGCAGCTTACCCGGTATAGGACAGGGAGGTGAGCAGTTCTTC. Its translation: CASSLPGIGQGGEQFF.

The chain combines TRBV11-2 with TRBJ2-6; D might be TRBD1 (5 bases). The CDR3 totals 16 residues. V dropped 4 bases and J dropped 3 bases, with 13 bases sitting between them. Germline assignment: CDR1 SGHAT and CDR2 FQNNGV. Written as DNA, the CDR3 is TGTGCCAGCAGCTCTTCGGACATAAATGGGGCCAACGTCCTGACTTTC. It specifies CASSSSDINGANVLTF.

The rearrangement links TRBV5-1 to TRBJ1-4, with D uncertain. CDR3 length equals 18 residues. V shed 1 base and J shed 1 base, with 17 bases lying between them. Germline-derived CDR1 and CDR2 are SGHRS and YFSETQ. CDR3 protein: CASSLTPTTGRTNEKLFF. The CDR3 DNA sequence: TGCGCCAGCAGCTTGACCCCGACAACCGGTAGAACTAATGAAAAACTGTTTTTT. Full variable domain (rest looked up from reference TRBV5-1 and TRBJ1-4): KAGVTQTPRYLIKTRGQQVTLSCSPISGHRSVSWYQQTPGQGLQFLFEYFSETQRNKGNFPGRFSGRQFSNSRSEMNVSTLELGDSALYLCASSLTPTTGRTNEKLFFGSGTQLSVL.

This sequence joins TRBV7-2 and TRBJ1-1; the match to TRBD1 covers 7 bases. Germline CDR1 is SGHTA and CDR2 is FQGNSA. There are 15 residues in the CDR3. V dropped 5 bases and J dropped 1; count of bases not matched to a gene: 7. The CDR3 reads CASSIQGVRNTEAFF. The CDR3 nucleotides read TGTGCCAGCAGCATCCAGGGGGTTAGGAACACTGAAGCTTTCTTT.

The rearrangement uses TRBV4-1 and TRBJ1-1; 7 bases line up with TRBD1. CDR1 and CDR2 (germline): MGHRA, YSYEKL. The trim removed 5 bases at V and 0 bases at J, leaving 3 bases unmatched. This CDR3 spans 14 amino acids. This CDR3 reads CASSSGQLNTEAFF. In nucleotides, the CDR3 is TGCGCCAGCAGCTCGGGACAGTTGAACACTGAAGCTTTCTTT.

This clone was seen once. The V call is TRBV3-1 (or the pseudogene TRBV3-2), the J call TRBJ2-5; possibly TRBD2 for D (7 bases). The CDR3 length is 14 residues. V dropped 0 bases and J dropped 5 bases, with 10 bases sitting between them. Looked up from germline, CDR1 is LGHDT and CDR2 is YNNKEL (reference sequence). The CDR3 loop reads CASSQEGGRETQYF. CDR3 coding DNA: TGTGCCAGCAGCCAAGAGGGGGGGCGGGAGACCCAGTACTTC.

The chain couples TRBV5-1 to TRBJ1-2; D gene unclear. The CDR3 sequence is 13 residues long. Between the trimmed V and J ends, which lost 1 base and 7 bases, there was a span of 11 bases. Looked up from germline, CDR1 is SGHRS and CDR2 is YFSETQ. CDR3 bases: TGCGCCAGCAGCTTGAGCGGGTTAAGTGGCTACACCTTC. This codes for CASSLSGLSGYTF.

CDR3 DNA: TGTGCCTGGATCCGGGACTCCTACCCCAAGACCCAGTACTTC. Translation gives CAWIRDSYPKTQYF. This chain uses TRBV30 with TRBJ2-5; D is perhaps TRBD2 (6 bases). CDR1 is GTSNPN, CDR2 SVGIG, per germline (reference sequence). V was pared by 4 bases and J by 6 bases, with 18 bases between. This CDR3 region has 14 residues.

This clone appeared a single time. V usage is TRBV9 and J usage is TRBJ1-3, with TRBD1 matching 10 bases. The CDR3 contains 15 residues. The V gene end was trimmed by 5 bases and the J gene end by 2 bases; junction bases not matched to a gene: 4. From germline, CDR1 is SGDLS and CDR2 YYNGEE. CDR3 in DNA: TGTGCCAGCAGTCCGGGACAGGGGACTGGAAACACCATATATTTT. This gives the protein CASSPGQGTGNTIYF.